These 10 T cell receptor beta chains share one sample of origin, sequenced in a study of cytomegalovirus exposure and HLA in healthy donors. In the PCR, 60 Vbeta and 13 Jbeta primers were used. This table comes from immunoSEQ multiplex PCR, and its TCRdb copy is limited to in-frame clones, with some not included. The data contain 100,000 to 150,000 clones, roughly 75% of them singletons. The sequencing sample was made of PBMCs. All receptors come from a young man in good health and CMV-seropositive.

The V and J genes are TRBV11-3 and TRBJ1-1; no firm D call. The V gene's germline CDR1 is SGHNT and CDR2 YENEEA. The CDR3 is made up of 15 amino acids. Trimming removed 5 bases at V and 1 base at J, with 14 bases between. The CDR3 loop is CASSIGNSPNTEAFF. Written as DNA, the CDR3 is TGTGCCAGCAGCATAGGAAATAGCCCGAACACTGAAGCTTTCTTT.

V gene TRBV27 combines with J gene TRBJ2-1; the match to TRBD2 covers 10 bases. CDR3 length: 15 residues. V lost 4 bases, J lost 7 bases, and 7 bases stayed unmatched. Per the germline V gene, CDR1 is MNHEY and CDR2 is SMNVEV (reference sequence). The CDR3 DNA sequence: TGTGCCAGCAGTTCCAGGCCTAGCGGGAGTAATGAGCAGTTCTTC. It yields the protein CASSSRPSGSNEQFF.

The rearrangement uses TRBV4-3 and TRBJ2-1; 10 bases map to TRBD2. Germline CDR1 reads LGHNA; CDR2 reads YSLEER. This CDR3 has 15 amino acids. V was clipped by 4 bases and J by 4 bases; unmatched bases: 4. This chain's CDR3 is CASSLGLAAYNEQFF. The CDR3 DNA sequence: TGCGCCAGCAGCCTCGGACTAGCGGCGTACAATGAGCAGTTCTTC.

V is TRBV6-1 and J is TRBJ1-4, with D tentatively TRBD1 (5 bases). The germline V gene encodes CDR1 MNHNS and CDR2 SASEGT. The CDR3 consists of 14 residues. The germline V and J ends were trimmed by 6 bases and 7 bases, with 15 bases remaining between them. CDR3 DNA: TGTGCCAGCAGGCTGACAGTTGAGGTTGAAAAACTGTTTTTT. Its translation: CASRLTVEVEKLFF.

CDR3 DNA sequence: TGTGCCAGCAGCCTGGGGACTAGCGGTTACAATGAGCAGTTCTTC. Translation: CASSLGTSGYNEQFF. The chain links TRBV13 to TRBJ2-1, with TRBD2 matching 11 bases. V lost 5 bases and J lost 4; bases outside the gene matches: 4. This CDR3 spans 15 amino acids. Germline CDR1 PRHDT, CDR2 FYEKMQ (reference sequence).

The chain combines TRBV27 with TRBJ1-2; D gene uncertain. Germline V gene data show CDR1 as MNHEY and CDR2 as SMNVEV (reference sequence). This CDR3 is built from 12 residues. V was shortened by 3 bases and J by 8 bases, with 10 bases between the two germline ends. CDR3 sequence reads: CASSFGGRGYTF. In DNA form, the CDR3 reads TGTGCCAGCAGTTTCGGAGGGCGAGGCTACACCTTC.

The chain couples TRBV4-2 to TRBJ2-7; 8 bases are a match to TRBD2. The V gene's germline CDR1 is LGHNA and CDR2 YNFKEQ. Unmatched junction bases numbered 11, after V lost 4 bases and J lost 3 bases. CDR3 length equals 16 residues. CDR3: CASSRGDGGGYYEQYF. The CDR3 bases are TGTGCCAGCAGCCGGGGGGACGGGGGGGGCTACTACGAGCAGTACTTC.

This clone was observed once. This chain uses TRBV7-2 with TRBJ1-2, with a possible D match to TRBD1 (5 bases). The V end was cut by 1 base, the J end by 8 bases, with 14 bases between. The germline CDR1 and CDR2 sequences are SGHTA and FQGNSA. The CDR3 is made up of 14 amino acids. The CDR3 DNA reads as TGTGCCAGCAGCTTAGACAGGATAACTGTCGGCTACACCTTC. Amino acids: CASSLDRITVGYTF.

This rearrangement joins TRBV18 to TRBJ2-7; unclear D gene. The CDR3 is made up of 16 amino acids. CDR1 KGHSH and CDR2 LQKENI come from the germline V gene. Deletions cut 1 base from V and 2 bases from J, with 15 bases between. CDR3 sequence reads: CASSPRLRKSPYEQYF. The CDR3 region has the DNA TGTGCCAGCTCACCACGGCTCCGTAAATCTCCCTACGAGCAGTACTTC.

The chain combines TRBV4-1 with TRBJ2-3, with no clear D. The V end lost 2 bases, the J end lost 4 bases, and 7 bases lay between the germline ends. Germline CDR1 reads MGHRA; CDR2 reads YSYEKL. The CDR3 totals 13 residues. The CDR3 region is CASSQSLADTQYF. The CDR3 coding sequence is TGCGCCAGCAGCCAATCCTTAGCAGATACGCAGTATTTT.